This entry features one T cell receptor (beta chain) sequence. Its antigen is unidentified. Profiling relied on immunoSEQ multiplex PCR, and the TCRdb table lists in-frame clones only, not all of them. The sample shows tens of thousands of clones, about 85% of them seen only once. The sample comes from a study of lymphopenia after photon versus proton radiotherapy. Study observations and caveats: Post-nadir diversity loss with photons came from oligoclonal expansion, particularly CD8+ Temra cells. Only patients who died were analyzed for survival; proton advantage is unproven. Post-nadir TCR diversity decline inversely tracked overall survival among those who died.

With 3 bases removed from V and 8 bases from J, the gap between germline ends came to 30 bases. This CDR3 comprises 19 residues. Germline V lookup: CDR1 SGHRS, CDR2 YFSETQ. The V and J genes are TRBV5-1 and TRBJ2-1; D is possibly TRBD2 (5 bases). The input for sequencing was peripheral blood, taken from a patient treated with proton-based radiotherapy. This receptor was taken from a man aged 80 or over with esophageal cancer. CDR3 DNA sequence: TGCGCCAGCAGCTCACTACCCCAAGGAGGCTCTCGGGCTTACGATGAGCAGTTCTTC. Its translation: CASSSLPQGGSRAYDEQFF.